The source of this TCR beta chain is a study of PD-L1 blockade in urothelial cancer. Overall study context: Males with bladder-origin urothelial cancer made up about 85% of the roughly 29 patients. At 3 weeks (second dose) and 6 weeks after starting treatment, blood was analyzed.

Some clones are missing from TCRdb's copy, which holds only in-frame ones; the method was immunoSEQ multiplex PCR. Of under 70,000 clones in the sample, approximately 91% were seen once. On this clone itself: Its matching antigen is unknown.

The germline gives CDR1 LGHNA, CDR2 YNFKEQ. V dropped 2 bases and J dropped 1 base, with 21 bases sitting between them. The CDR3 runs to 19 residues. General study results and limits: Tumor-associated blood clones were expanded more by durable-benefit patients at 3 weeks.

The time point is: peripheral blood 6 weeks after treatment start. This clonotype originated in a man in his 60s with urothelial cancer. J is TRBJ2-1 and V is TRBV4-2; D not certain. The source was PBMCs, collected around atezolizumab (anti-PD-L1) treatment. CDR3 nucleotide sequence: TGTGCCAGCAGCCAACGAACGGCCACCACAGTGTCTTCCTACAATGAGCAGTTCTTC. Protein sequence: CASSQRTATTVSSYNEQFF.